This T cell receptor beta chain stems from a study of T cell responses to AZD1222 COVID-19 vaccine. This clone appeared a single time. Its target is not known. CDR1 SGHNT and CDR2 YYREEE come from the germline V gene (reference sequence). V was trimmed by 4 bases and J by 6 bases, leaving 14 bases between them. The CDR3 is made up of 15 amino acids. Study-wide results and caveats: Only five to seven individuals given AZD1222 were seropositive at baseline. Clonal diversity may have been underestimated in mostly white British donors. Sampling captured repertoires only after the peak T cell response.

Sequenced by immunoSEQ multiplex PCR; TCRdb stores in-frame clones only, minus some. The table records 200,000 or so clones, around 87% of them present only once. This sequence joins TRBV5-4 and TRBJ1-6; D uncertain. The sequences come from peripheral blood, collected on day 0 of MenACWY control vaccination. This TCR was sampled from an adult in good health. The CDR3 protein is CASSGGLDGNSPLHF. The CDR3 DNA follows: TGTGCCAGCAGCGGAGGGCTAGACGGTAATTCACCCCTCCACTTT.